This TCR beta chain was sequenced for a study of regulatory T cells in long-lasting Graves disease. Germline V CDR1 and CDR2: ENHRY, SYGVKD. V gave up 6 bases and J gave up 4 bases, with 12 bases separating them. This CDR3 contains 13 residues. Time point here: newly diagnosed GD, antithyroid drugs for less than 3 months. Generation of the TCR library employed RNA extracted from PBMCs. CDR3-region Arm-PCR and iRepertoire HTBI primers produced the TCR beta libraries. Per the authors' pipeline: The identification of 60 or so TRBV and roughly 14 TRBJ segments was made across samples. Each CDR3 protein is one row after TCRdb ran MiXCR on the multiplex PCR reads. Here the V and J calls rest on TCRdb's processing, not on the authors' analysis. The table shows some 500,000 distinct CDR3 sequences, with around 15% occurring only once. Separately, the same data were catalogued under a study of T cells in Graves' hyperthyroidism and ophthalmopathy. From that study: Criteria for exclusion of patients were uncontrolled infection, other autoimmune disease, pregnancy or lactation. HTBI primers were employed in a first-round RT-PCR of the TCR CDR3. In blood, most of the thyroid clonotypes expanded above 0.001 were also present.

The gene calls are TRBV10-3 and TRBJ1-2; no firm D call. The material sequenced was peripheral blood mononuclear cells (PBMCs), taken at new diagnosis, from a patient treated with antithyroid drugs. The clonotype originates from a woman aged 40 to 65 with Graves disease. For the CDR3, the DNA is TGTGCCATCAGCAACGTCAGGAGCTATGGCTACACCTTC. It encodes CAISNVRSYGYTF.